This T cell receptor (beta chain) was found in a study of response to subunit inactivated influenza vaccine. TCRdb called the RT-PCR reads again in MiXCR, with one record for every CDR3 protein. The data contain roughly 700,000 distinct CDR3 sequences, 15% to 18% of them singletons. The V segment lost 8 bases and the J segment 6 bases; nucleotides outside the gene matches: 4. This CDR3 contains 13 residues. CDR1 and CDR2 (germline): ENHRY, SYGVKD. Study-wide points: A suggestion made by the authors is that each seasonal influenza vaccination recruits few new T cells.

This clonotype occurred a few times. Its target is unknown. The rearrangement joins TRBV10-3 to TRBJ2-2; 9 positions match TRBD2. This specimen was PBMCs from blood, taken approximately 12 days after vaccination. This receptor was taken from a man aged 45 to 65 who received an inactivated influenza vaccine. CDR3 nucleotide sequence: TGTGCCATCCGCAGCGGGAGGCCCGGGGAGCTGTTTTTT. This sequence encodes CAIRSGRPGELFF.